The present T cell receptor beta chain was sequenced within a study of metastatic and nonmetastatic thyroid tumors (dated by TCRdb to 2019 to 2021). Regarding the complete study: The researchers compared repertoires between peripheral blood samples and tumor or nodule tissue samples from patients with malignant or benign thyroid disease.

No patient had received any treatment before thyroid surgery. Using T-cell receptor beta sequencing, the researchers looked back retrospectively at clinical samples from patients, gathered between about 2011 and 2019. Ten or more counts support this clone. The antigen it binds to is not known. Per-base qualities were not stored, and no clone one base away is much larger. Reading from cysteine to phenylalanine, the CDR3 counts 14 amino acids. Of all the DNA, just the CDR3 is kept, 42 bases in frame from base 1. V trim: 8 bases; J trim: 4 bases; unmatched bases: 6. In the germline V gene (reference sequence), CDR1 corresponds to LGHDT and CDR2 to YNNKEL. Broader findings and caveats from the paper: TCR beta diversity was reported as significantly higher in malignant tumors than in benign nodules, in both blood and tumor samples.

The library was made by PCR. This sample was sequenced with an Illumina HiSeq 4000. High-throughput sequencing was used to profile the TCR beta-chain CDR3 region of each patient. The study's own analysis went as follows. The researchers built a classifier to tell apart papillary thyroid cancer patients with distant metastasis, based on CDR3 differences among clinicopathological groups. Repertoire diversity was assessed with the Shannon index, and tumor-blood repertoire similarity with the Morisita-Horn index. TCRdb reworked the public reads: Q25 trimming with fastp, MiXCR clone assembly, productive beta chains retained. Here the V and J calls rest on TCRdb's processing, not on the authors' analysis. The sample includes around 34,000 clones, with 25% to 30% observed a single time. Of the sample, 7.8% is held by the ten largest clones.

The TCR was taken from a female donor with papillary thyroid cancer or a benign thyroid nodule (not recorded which). Some clones in this sample may be carry-over from other donors' samples. Sequenced sample: blood. The V and J segments used are TRBV3-1 and TRBJ2-3, with TRBD2 identical over 10 junction bases. The nucleotide sequence is given as TGTGCCAGCGGGGGGACTAGCGAGGCAGATACGCAGTATTTT. It translates as CASGGTSEADTQYF.